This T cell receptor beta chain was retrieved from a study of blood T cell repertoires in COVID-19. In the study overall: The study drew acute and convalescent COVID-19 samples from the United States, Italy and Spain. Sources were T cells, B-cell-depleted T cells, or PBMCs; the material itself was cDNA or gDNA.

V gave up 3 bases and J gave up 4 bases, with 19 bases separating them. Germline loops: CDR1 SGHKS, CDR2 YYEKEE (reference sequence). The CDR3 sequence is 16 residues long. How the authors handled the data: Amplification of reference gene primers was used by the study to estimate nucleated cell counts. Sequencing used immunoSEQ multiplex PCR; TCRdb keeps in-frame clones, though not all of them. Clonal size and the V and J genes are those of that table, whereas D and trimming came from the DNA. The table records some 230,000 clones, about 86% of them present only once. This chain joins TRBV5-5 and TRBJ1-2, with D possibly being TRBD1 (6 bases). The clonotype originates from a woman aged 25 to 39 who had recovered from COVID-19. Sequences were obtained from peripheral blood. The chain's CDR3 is CASSSKDWTVGYGYTF. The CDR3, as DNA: TGTGCCAGCAGCTCAAAGGACTGGACAGTGGGCTATGGCTACACCTTC.